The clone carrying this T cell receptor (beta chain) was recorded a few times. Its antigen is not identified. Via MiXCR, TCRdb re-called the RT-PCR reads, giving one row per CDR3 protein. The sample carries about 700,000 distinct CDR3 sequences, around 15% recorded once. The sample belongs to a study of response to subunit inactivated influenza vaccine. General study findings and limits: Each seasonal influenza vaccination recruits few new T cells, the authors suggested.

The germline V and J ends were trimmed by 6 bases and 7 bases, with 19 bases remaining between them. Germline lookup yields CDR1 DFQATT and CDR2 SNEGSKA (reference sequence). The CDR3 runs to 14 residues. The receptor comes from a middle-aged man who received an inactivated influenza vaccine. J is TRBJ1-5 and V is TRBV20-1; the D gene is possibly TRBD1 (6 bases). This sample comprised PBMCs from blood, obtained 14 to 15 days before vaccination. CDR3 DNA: TGCAGTGCAACCCCTTCGGGGGGCTTACAGCCCCAGCATTTT. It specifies CSATPSGGLQPQHF.